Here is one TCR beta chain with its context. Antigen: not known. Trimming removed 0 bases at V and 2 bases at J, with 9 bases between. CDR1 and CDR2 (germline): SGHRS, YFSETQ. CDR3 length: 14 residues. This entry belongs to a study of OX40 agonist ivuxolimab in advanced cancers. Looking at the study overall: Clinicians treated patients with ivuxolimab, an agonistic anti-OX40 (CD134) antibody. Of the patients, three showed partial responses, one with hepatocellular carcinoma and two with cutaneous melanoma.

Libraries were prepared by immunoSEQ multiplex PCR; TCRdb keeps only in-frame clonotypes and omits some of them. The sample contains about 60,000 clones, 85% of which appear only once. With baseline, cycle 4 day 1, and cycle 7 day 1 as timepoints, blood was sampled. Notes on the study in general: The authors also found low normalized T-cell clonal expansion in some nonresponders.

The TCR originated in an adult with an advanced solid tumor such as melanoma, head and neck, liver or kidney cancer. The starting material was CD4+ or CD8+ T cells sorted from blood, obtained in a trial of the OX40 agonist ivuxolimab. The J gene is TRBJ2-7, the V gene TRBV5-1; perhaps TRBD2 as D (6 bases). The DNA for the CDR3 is TGCGCCAGCAGCTTGGCCAGGACTACCTACGAGCAGTACTTC. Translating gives CASSLARTTYEQYF.